The present T cell receptor (beta chain) was sequenced within a study of blood T cell repertoires in COVID-19. The wider study: Italy, Spain and the United States were the sources of the convalescent and acute COVID-19 samples. PBMCs, B-cell-depleted T cells, or T cells were the source of the cDNA or gDNA that made up the material.

The CDR3 sequence is 13 residues long. In germline, CDR1 is SNHLY, CDR2 FYNNEI. Between the trimmed V and J ends, which lost 3 bases and 8 bases, there was a span of 11 bases. Researchers sorted participants into cohorts using their self-reported clinical history. Per the authors' pipeline: Cell counts per sample came from amplifying reference gene primers. Sequencing was performed with immunoSEQ multiplex PCR; in TCRdb, only in-frame clones are kept and a portion is missing. The DNA gave D and trimming, while V, J and clone size come from that table. The sample shows a few hundred thousand clones, about 91% of them seen only once.

Input material: PBMCs or T cells enriched from blood (not recorded which). This TCR was sampled from a woman in her thirties or forties with acute COVID-19. The genes are TRBV2 and TRBJ2-1, with D possibly matching TRBD1 (5 bases). The CDR3 sequence is CASSEGLAYEQFF. The CDR3 DNA follows: TGTGCCAGCAGTGAGGGGCTGGCTTATGAGCAGTTCTTC.